The 20 T cell receptor beta chains below come from one sample, sequenced in a study of metastatic and nonmetastatic thyroid tumors. The entire patient cohort was treatment-naive prior to thyroid surgery. TCRdb re-called the PCR reads through MiXCR. The sample consists of over 15,000 clones, 25% to 35% of them appearing once. What was sequenced was tumor tissue. These receptors were taken from a female donor with papillary thyroid cancer or a benign thyroid nodule (not recorded which). Some clones in this sample may be carry-over from other donors' samples.

The chain carries TRBV11-2 and TRBJ2-2; 10 nucleotides line up with TRBD2. Germline V gene data show CDR1 as SGHAT and CDR2 as FQNNGV. The V gene end was trimmed by 1 base and the J gene end by 4 bases; junction bases not matched to a gene: 9. This CDR3 is built from 18 residues. The DNA for the CDR3 is TGTGCCAGCAGCTTAGTTCCTAGCGGGAGTTATAGCACCGGGGAGCTGTTTTTT. It yields the protein CASSLVPSGSYSTGELFF.

The chain combines TRBV11-2 with TRBJ2-7; possible D gene TRBD2, 5 bases. V was trimmed by 4 bases and J by 5 bases, leaving 24 bases between them. CDR3 length: 17 amino acids. Looked up from germline, CDR1 is SGHAT and CDR2 is FQNNGV. The CDR3 DNA is TGTGCCAGCAGCTCATCGTGGGGTAACCCGGACGGGGACGAGCAGTACTTC. Residues: CASSSSWGNPDGDEQYF.

About this clone: The same CDR3 arises from other DNA sequences in this sample as well. The chain recombines TRBV14 with TRBJ2-7; D unresolved. Deletions cut 1 base from V and 4 bases from J, with 5 bases between. The germline CDR1 and CDR2 sequences are SGHDN and FVKESK. This CDR3 contains 12 residues. The CDR3: CASSQGGYEQYF. The CDR3 region has the DNA TGTGCCAGCAGCCAAGGGGGATACGAGCAGTACTTC. The full variable domain, completed using reference TRBV14 and TRBJ2-7, is EAGVTQFPSHSVIEKGQTVTLRCDPISGHDNLYWYRRVMGKEIKFLLHFVKESKQDESGMPNNRFLAERTGGTYSTLKVQPAELEDSGVYFCASSQGGYEQYFGPGTRLTVT.

The table lists this clone with a few counts. J is TRBJ1-1 and V is TRBV6-1; 9 nucleotides line up with TRBD1. The CDR3 is made up of 17 amino acids. V lost 6 bases, J lost 1 base, and 12 bases stayed unmatched. Germline V gives CDR1 MNHNS, CDR2 SASEGT. The chain's CDR3 is CASRSSGQGLANTEAFF. CDR3 DNA: TGTGCCAGCAGAAGCTCTGGACAGGGGTTGGCGAACACTGAAGCTTTCTTT.

This clone was seen a handful of times. V and J are TRBV6-6 and TRBJ1-2, with D perhaps TRBD1 (6 bases). This CDR3 has 13 residues. V was trimmed by 1 base and J by 4 bases, leaving 7 bases between them. The germline V gene encodes CDR1 MNHNY and CDR2 SVGAGI (reference sequence). CDR3: CASSYLQGYGYTF. The CDR3 region has the DNA TGTGCCAGCAGTTACTTACAGGGCTATGGCTACACCTTC.

The chain links TRBV7-8 to TRBJ2-7; D possibly corresponds to TRBD2 (6 bases). The V end lost 1 base, the J end lost 2 bases, and 12 bases lay between the germline ends. Germline V gives CDR1 SGHVS, CDR2 FQNEAQ. The CDR3 sequence is 15 residues long. The CDR3 protein is CASSLDGRGAYEQYF. As DNA, the CDR3 is TGTGCCAGCAGCTTAGACGGGCGGGGAGCCTACGAGCAGTACTTC.

The chain has TRBV7-2 and TRBJ2-3; D unclear. The CDR3 has 14 amino acids. Trimming pared 5 bases from V and 0 bases from J, leaving 9 bases between. CDR1 SGHTA and CDR2 FQGNSA come from the germline V gene. CDR3 protein: CASSPVTSTDTQYF. DNA of the CDR3: TGTGCCAGCAGCCCGGTCACTAGCACAGATACGCAGTATTTT.

In its sample, this clone was seen many times. The genes are TRBV29-1 and TRBJ2-3; a weak D match, TRBD2 (5 bases). V lost 5 bases, J lost 4 bases, and 13 bases lay in between. The CDR3 covers 13 residues. Germline V gene lookup returns CDR1 SQVTM and CDR2 ANQGSEA. The chain's CDR3 is CSVLNLSADTQYF. The CDR3 region has the DNA TGCAGCGTTCTAAATCTTAGCGCAGATACGCAGTATTTT.

This clone has only one observation. The rearrangement joins TRBV18 to TRBJ1-2; D not resolved. The CDR3 is 14 residues long. Between the trimmed V and J ends, which lost 4 bases and 3 bases, there was a span of 12 bases. CDR1 and CDR2 from the germline V gene are KGHSH and LQKENI. The CDR3 loop is CASSLPREDYGYTF. The CDR3 DNA reads TGTGCCAGCTCACTCCCCCGGGAGGACTATGGCTACACCTTC.

The chain joins TRBV6-1 to TRBJ1-1; unclear D gene. Per germline, CDR1 MNHNS and CDR2 SASEGT. V lost 9 bases, J lost 1 base, and 6 bases lay in between. CDR3 length: 11 amino acids. The CDR3 reads CARLKNTEAFF. The DNA of the CDR3 is TGTGCCAGGTTGAAGAACACTGAAGCTTTCTTT.

The chain carries TRBV4-2 and TRBJ2-3; 10 bases line up with TRBD2. The germline V gene encodes CDR1 LGHNA and CDR2 YNFKEQ. The CDR3 totals 19 residues. The V segment lost 4 bases and the J segment 0 bases; nucleotides outside the gene matches: 13. The CDR3 DNA reads TGTGCCAGCAGCCCTGGGGTTGGAACGACTAGCGGGAGCACAGATACGCAGTATTTT. Translated, it gives CASSPGVGTTSGSTDTQYF.

The sample holds many counts of this clone. The chain couples TRBV27 to TRBJ2-7; the D is unclear. Trimming removed 6 bases at V and 0 bases at J, with 6 bases between. Germline V lookup: CDR1 MNHEY, CDR2 SMNVEV (reference sequence). The CDR3 is 12 amino acids. CDR3 nucleotides: TGTGCCAGCAGACCCTCCTCCTACGAGCAGTACTTC. This translates into CASRPSSYEQYF.

This clone occurred many times. This chain links TRBV11-2 with TRBJ2-2, with 8 bases lining up with TRBD2. J gave up 3 bases and V 4 bases, and 7 bases lay outside the gene matches. The germline gives CDR1 SGHAT, CDR2 FQNNGV. The CDR3 covers 16 residues. CDR3: CASSWEREKDTGELFF. CDR3 DNA sequence: TGTGCCAGCAGCTGGGAGCGGGAGAAGGACACCGGGGAGCTGTTTTTT. The full variable domain, in which reference TRBV11-2 and TRBJ2-2 provide the parts outside the CDR3, is EAGVAQSPRYKIIEKRQSVAFWCNPISGHATLYWYQQILGQGPKLLIQFQNNGVVDDSQLPKDRFSAERLKGVDSTLKIQPAKLEDSAVYLCASSWEREKDTGELFFGEGSRLTVL.

This clone appeared many times. The chain recombines TRBV2 with TRBJ2-5; 8 bases align to TRBD2. Germline V gene lookup returns CDR1 SNHLY and CDR2 FYNNEI. This CDR3 comprises 15 residues. J lost 3 bases, V lost 2 bases, and 5 bases had no gene match. CDR3 DNA sequence: TGTGCCAGCAGTGAATCCGGGACTAGGGAAGAGACCCAGTACTTC. Residues: CASSESGTREETQYF.

The gene calls are TRBV4-3 and TRBJ2-1; D might be TRBD2 (6 bases). The CDR3 contains 14 residues. V lost 1 base, J lost 8 bases, and 12 bases lay in between. CDR1 and CDR2 (germline): LGHNA, YSLEER. This CDR3 is CASSQGTGRYEQFF. The CDR3 DNA reads TGCGCCAGCAGCCAAGGGACTGGGAGGTATGAGCAGTTCTTC.

The genes are TRBV6-1 and TRBJ2-7, with D hard to call. Germline V gene data show CDR1 as MNHNS and CDR2 as SASEGT. The V end was cut by 3 bases, the J end by 5 bases, with 17 bases between. CDR3 length equals 15 residues. This CDR3 reads CASSDPWSQRHEQYF. In DNA form, the CDR3 reads TGTGCCAGCAGTGATCCTTGGTCCCAGAGGCACGAGCAGTACTTC.

DNA of the CDR3: TGTGCCAGCAGTTACTCGAAGGAGGGCGATGAGCAGTACTTC. It yields the protein CASSYSKEGDEQYF. The chain uses TRBV6-2 or TRBV6-3 and TRBJ2-7, with D perhaps TRBD2 (6 bases). Trimming cost V 0 bases and J 7 bases, with 13 bases left between them. Per germline, CDR1 MNHEY and CDR2 SVGEGT. The CDR3 has 14 residues.

This rearrangement joins TRBV2 to TRBJ2-3, with D maybe TRBD1 (6 bases). The V gene lost 8 bases and the J gene lost 1 base, with 13 bases spanning the gap. This CDR3 is built from 14 residues. Germline-derived CDR1 and CDR2 are SNHLY and FYNNEI. CDR3 in amino acids: CASETGGRTDTQYF. The CDR3 coding sequence is TGTGCCAGCGAGACAGGTGGGCGCACAGATACGCAGTATTTT.

The chain links TRBV5-1 to TRBJ1-6, with D maybe TRBD1 (6 bases). Trimming left V 2 bases short and J 8 bases short, with 11 bases between. Germline V gene data show CDR1 as SGHRS and CDR2 as YFSETQ. This CDR3 is 14 amino acids long. The CDR3 nucleotides read TGCGCCAGCAGCTTCAGGGGAATAGATTCACCCCTCCACTTT. It specifies CASSFRGIDSPLHF.

A few counts support this clone. The chain joins TRBV19 to TRBJ2-7; TRBD1 aligns across 12 bases. Germline V gene sequence: CDR1 LNHDA, CDR2 SQIVND (reference sequence). The CDR3 loop spans 17 amino acids. Trimming cost V 5 bases and J 7 bases; bases outside gene matches: 15. The CDR3 bases are TGTGCCAGTAGTGGAAACCGGGACAGGGGGCCTCAGGGTGAGCAGTACTTC. This translates into CASSGNRDRGPQGEQYF.